Described below is a single T cell receptor (beta chain) sequence and its context. This clonotype was observed many times. No antigen is known for it. Per-base quality was not reported, and no clone a single base away is much larger than it. Per the germline V gene (reference sequence), GTSNPN is the CDR1 and SVGIG is the CDR2. Its CDR3 holds 15 amino acids, cysteine through phenylalanine. The kept DNA is CDR3 alone, 45 bases in frame from the first base. The germline ends are 16 bases apart after V is trimmed by 3 bases and J by 4 bases. Ophthalmopathy patients had moderately to severely active disease, with a Clinical Activity Score of 3 or more, a NOSPECS grade of 4 or more, and a disease duration of less than 3 months. The study excluded patients with uncontrolled infections, other autoimmune diseases, pregnancy or lactation. Clinical symptoms, serum thyroxine and TRAb, thyroid ultrasound, and orbital computed tomography formed the basis for the diagnoses. PBMCs were separated from roughly 10 ml of fresh peripheral blood using Ficoll-Paque density gradient centrifugation. Total RNA was extracted using Trizol reagent, and RNA quality was assessed on an Agilent 2100 Bioanalyzer.

The entry originates in a study of T cells in Graves' hyperthyroidism and ophthalmopathy (dated by TCRdb to about 2019). Describing the broader study: Peripheral blood samples were taken at the time of initial diagnosis, prior to any treatment. A discovery cohort of around 98 patients, about 44 with Graves' ophthalmopathy and 57 with stable Graves' hyperthyroidism, was used to find distinguishing TCR V-J signatures. TCR Vbeta CDR3 sequencing of 120 to 150 peripheral blood samples (43 ophthalmopathy, some 75 hyperthyroidism and roughly 17 progressor patients) is reported in the paper. In more than 5 Graves' hyperthyroidism patients, the study also compared T-cell repertoires from thyroid tissue with T-cell repertoires from blood. The 95 to 100 discovery patients were randomly divided into training and test sets at a 7:3 ratio. Prospective prediction of ophthalmopathy was tested in an independent validation cohort of approximately 18 hyperthyroidism patients and some 17 patients who later progressed to ophthalmopathy. Once sampling was done, hyperthyroidism patients were given methimazole at a starting dose of 30 mg daily, whereas ophthalmopathy patients were given high-dose intravenous methylprednisolone. Study-wide conclusions, independent of this receptor: A model built on a 13 V-J signature distinguished ophthalmopathy from stable hyperthyroidism, reaching 87.88% sensitivity and 81.08% specificity in cross-validation and 80%/75% in testing. No statistical method was used to fix the sample size in advance, and group allocation was not hidden from the investigators. In validation, the model predicted progression to ophthalmopathy a median of roughly 6.1 months before onset, with 70% to 71% sensitivity and almost 75% specificity. Most expanded thyroid clonotypes (frequency above 0.001) were also detected in blood, a finding suggesting that blood repertoires may reflect thyroid immune responses.

Amplification of TCR beta CDR3 regions was carried out from RNA transcripts. The TCR CDR3 was subjected to a first round of RT-PCR using the HTBI primer set and the Qiagen OneStep RT-PCR kit. Libraries were constructed in a second round of multiplex PCR, after which size selection and purification were carried out. Sequencing of the libraries was done on an Illumina HiSeq2000 using paired-end 100 bp reads. The study's own analysis went as follows. SOAPnuke was used to process the raw data, throwing out any read that contained adapters or uncalled bases, had a mean Phred below 15, or lacked an exact constant-primer or identifier match. COPE v1.2.5 was used to merge high-quality paired reads, and clonotypes were defined as unique nucleotide sequences. MiTCR v1.1 was used to align the clonotypes against IMGT TRBV, TRBD and TRBJ reference segments. The analysis was restricted to V-J combinations with a frequency above 0.0001, which together covered 98% to 99.2% of the repertoires. A TCS score was defined as the ratio of F50 (clonal expansion) to E x V (chaos), with BLOSUM62-based TCRdist applied between CDR3 peptides within each V-J. Welch's t-statistics and random forest reduced roughly 540 V-J features to roughly 13, which were used in a naive Bayes classifier (R e1071). Thyroid-blood repertoire similarity was quantified with the Morisita-Horn index. The public reads were reanalyzed by TCRdb: fastp trimming at Q25, MiXCR alignment, in-frame beta chains only. Every distinct CDR3 protein forms one entry, paired with its most common genes and DNA. These V and J calls rely on TCRdb rather than the paper's analysis. The sample table holds 640,000 or so distinct CDR3 sequences, of which roughly 14% were seen once. Together, the top ten hold approximately 4.2% of the sample.

The sample consisted of blood. The receptor chain draws on TRBV30 and TRBJ1-5, with an unclear D gene assignment. The receptor was derived from a woman aged 40 to 50 with Graves' ophthalmopathy. The DNA sequence is as follows: TGTGCCTGGAGCGCGGGCAGCGTTTTTAATCAGCCCCAGCATTTT. It translates as CAWSAGSVFNQPQHF.